This entry features one T cell receptor (beta chain) sequence. Its target is not known. This sample is drawn from a study of cytomegalovirus exposure and HLA in healthy donors. PCR was performed using 60 Vbeta and 13 Jbeta primers. The protocol was immunoSEQ multiplex PCR, while the TCRdb copy is restricted to in-frame clones and leaves out a portion. This sample carries tens of thousands of clones, more than 60% of them seen once, and the ten largest clones take 13% to 15%. Study outcomes and limitations: For TCR beta chains, V- and J-gene trimming was later linked to a missense DCLRE1C variant.

Germline V gene sequence: CDR1 SGHTA, CDR2 FQGNSA. The CDR3 has 16 amino acids. J lost 1 base, V lost 4 bases, and 9 bases had no gene match. Sequencing was done on a sample of PBMCs. The rearrangement links TRBV7-2 to TRBJ2-7, with 8 bases identical to TRBD1. The clonotype comes from a male donor in good health and CMV-seropositive. CDR3 amino acids: CASSSLSTGVSYEQYF. The DNA of the CDR3 is TGTGCCAGCAGCTCCCTCTCGACAGGGGTATCCTACGAGCAGTACTTC.